This T cell receptor beta chain came from a study of blood T cell repertoires in COVID-19. About the research overall: T cells, B-cell-depleted T cells, or PBMCs supplied cDNA or gDNA.

During active infection, Seattle patients enrolled and were then monitored through disease. Trimming stripped 3 bases from V and 4 bases from J, with 7 bases between. CDR1 and CDR2 (germline): SGHDT, YYEEEE. This CDR3 has 12 residues. The authors' processing: Reference gene primer amplification in the assay estimated nucleated cell counts. Method: immunoSEQ multiplex PCR; TCRdb's copy keeps in-frame clones and lacks some. The D gene and trimming were derived from the DNA, and the V and J assignments and clone size from that table. Here the sample spans 100,000 to 150,000 clones, more than 75% being singletons.

The origin of this receptor is a woman aged 65 to 85 with COVID-19, enrolled during active disease. The sample was peripheral blood. The gene calls are TRBV5-6 and TRBJ1-2; D perhaps matches TRBD1 (5 bases). CDR3: CASSSGFYGYTF. The CDR3 coding sequence is TGTGCCAGCAGCTCAGGGTTCTATGGCTACACCTTC.